The clone carrying this T cell receptor beta chain was detected ten times or more. The data stem from a study of blood T cell repertoires in COVID-19. Background on the study: Nucleic acid was either cDNA or gDNA, and it came from T cells, B-cell-depleted T cells, or PBMCs.

V was shortened by 0 bases and J by 3 bases, with 12 bases between the two germline ends. The CDR3 has 15 amino acids. CDR1 and CDR2 (germline): SGHDT, YYEEEE. Participants were aged roughly 18 to 89 years from roughly 26 US areas. What the recovered Cohort 3 donors had was two negative PCRs, clearance, or symptom resolution. Data came from immunoSEQ multiplex PCR; TCRdb stores just in-frame clones and leaves some out. The table has hundreds of thousands of clones, approximately 85% seen once. The receptor was derived from a young man who had recovered from COVID-19. Sequenced sample: PBMCs or T cells enriched from blood (not recorded which). V gene TRBV5-6 combines with J gene TRBJ1-2; no reliable D call. Here the CDR3 reads CASSLEQVVDYGYTF. The DNA of the CDR3 is TGTGCCAGCAGCTTGGAGCAGGTAGTAGACTATGGCTACACCTTC.